These 18 T cell receptor beta chains share one sample of origin, sequenced in a study of T cells after yellow fever vaccination. From the 5' RACE reads, TCRdb called clonotypes with MiXCR, one entry per CDR3 protein. The sample holds about 400,000 distinct CDR3 sequences; roughly 6.2% are singletons and the top ten take around 16%. The sample in question was PBMCs, obtained 5 days after the yellow fever booster vaccination. These receptors came from a man aged 25-45 years who received the YFV17D yellow fever vaccine.

CDR3 coding DNA: TGTGCCAGCAGCTCTGGGCTCCTGGGCGGGGGCCAAGAGACCCAGTACTTC. It specifies CASSSGLLGGGQETQYF. The J gene is TRBJ2-5, the V gene TRBV7-1, with 7 bases lining up with TRBD2. TRBV7-1 is known as an ORF, though its function is uncertain. J was trimmed by 1 base and V by 3 bases; bases with no gene match: 11. The CDR3 consists of 17 residues.

This clonotype occurred many times. The chain couples TRBV20-1 to TRBJ2-1, with 10 bases that match TRBD2. This CDR3 is 15 amino acids long. The trim removed 5 bases at V and 8 bases at J, leaving 12 bases unmatched. CDR1 DFQATT and CDR2 SNEGSKA come from the germline V gene (reference sequence). CDR3 DNA: TGCAGTGCTCCCCTCTCTCTAGCGGGAGTATATGAGCAGTTCTTC. Residues: CSAPLSLAGVYEQFF.

This clonotype showed up many times. V is TRBV7-8 and J is TRBJ2-1; D remains ambiguous. V was clipped by 1 base and J by 9 bases, with 10 bases between them. Germline CDR1 reads SGHVS; CDR2 reads FQNEAQ. This CDR3 contains 13 residues. CDR3 protein: CASSLDPASEQFF. The CDR3 DNA is TGTGCCAGCAGCTTAGACCCCGCAAGTGAGCAGTTCTTC.

This rearrangement joins TRBV6-6 to TRBJ2-1; D is uncertain. Germline V CDR1 and CDR2: MNHNY, SVGAGI (reference sequence). V was trimmed by 0 bases and J by 8 bases, leaving 2 bases between them. There are 11 residues in the CDR3. This CDR3 reads CASSYSDEQFF. DNA for the CDR3: TGTGCCAGCAGTTACTCTGATGAGCAGTTCTTC.

This clonotype has more than one count but fewer than ten. The DNA for the CDR3 is TGCAGTGCTAGAGCCACAGGGGGCCCACATCGGGAGCTGTTTTTT. This encodes CSARATGGPHRELFF. The chain couples TRBV20-1 to TRBJ2-2; 9 bases are a match to TRBD1. V was pared by 1 base and J by 9 bases, with 9 bases of the junction left unmatched. The CDR3 runs to 15 residues. The germline V gene encodes CDR1 DFQATT and CDR2 SNEGSKA (reference sequence).

The chain couples TRBV5-1 to TRBJ2-3; no clear D gene. V was pared by 9 bases and J by 3 bases, with 17 bases between. The CDR3 covers 14 residues. Per germline, CDR1 SGHRS and CDR2 YFSETQ. The CDR3 DNA reads TGCGCCACCGCGACGGCACAAGAGACAGATACGCAGTATTTT. Amino acid sequence: CATATAQETDTQYF.

The chain joins TRBV10-3 to TRBJ2-1; possible D gene TRBD2, 6 bases. CDR1 and CDR2 from the germline V gene are ENHRY and SYGVKD. There are 13 residues in the CDR3. V lost 10 bases and J lost 7, with 17 bases in between. The CDR3 region has the DNA TGTGCCACGGGGGTAGCGTCTGAGAATGAGCAGTTCTTC. It is translated as CATGVASENEQFF.

This chain links TRBV3-1 with TRBJ2-7; D is ambiguous. Between the trimmed V and J ends, which lost 1 base and 3 bases, there was a span of 4 bases. Per the germline V gene, CDR1 is LGHDT and CDR2 is YNNKEL (reference sequence). There are 12 residues in the CDR3. The CDR3 spells CASSQGFYEQYF. The CDR3 DNA sequence: TGTGCCAGCAGCCAAGGATTCTACGAGCAGTACTTC.

This clonotype was seen only a few times. This chain connects TRBV7-2 to TRBJ1-5; no definite D call. Trimming removed 2 bases from V and 4 bases from J, with 9 bases in between. Germline loops: CDR1 SGHTA, CDR2 FQGNSA. This CDR3 is 14 amino acids long. This chain's CDR3 is CASSLTYRNQPQHF. In DNA form, the CDR3 reads TGTGCCAGCAGCTTAACTTACAGAAATCAGCCCCAGCATTTT.

Only a few counts were recorded for this clonotype. The rearrangement links TRBV20-1 to TRBJ1-2; D uncertain. The V gene's germline CDR1 is DFQATT and CDR2 SNEGSKA (reference sequence). V lost 5 bases and J lost 5, with 18 bases in between. CDR3 length: 14 amino acids. The CDR3 loop is CSARTIGVGYGYTF. Written as DNA, the CDR3 is TGCAGTGCTCGCACGATCGGGGTAGGGTATGGCTACACCTTC.

In its sample, this clonotype was seen a few times. This chain connects TRBV20-1 to TRBJ2-7; 7 bases line up with TRBD1. CDR3 length: 13 residues. V lost 1 base, J lost 2 bases, and 2 bases stayed unmatched. The germline CDR1 and CDR2 sequences are DFQATT and SNEGSKA (reference sequence). CDR3 coding DNA: TGCAGTGCTAGAGGACAGGGAACCTACGAGCAGTACTTC. It is translated as CSARGQGTYEQYF.

V and J are TRBV9 and TRBJ2-1; TRBD2 aligns across 8 bases. Per the germline V gene, CDR1 is SGDLS and CDR2 is YYNGEE. The CDR3 contains 16 residues. V was clipped by 2 bases and J by 0 bases; unmatched bases: 4. This CDR3 reads CASSVGAGASYNEQFF. The CDR3 coding sequence is TGTGCCAGCAGCGTGGGAGCGGGAGCCTCCTACAATGAGCAGTTCTTC.

In this sample, this clonotype turned up many times. The gene calls are TRBV12-3 or TRBV12-4 and TRBJ1-6, with a tentative D call TRBD1 (6 bases). V lost 5 bases to trimming and J lost 7 bases, with 12 bases between them. The CDR3 length is 14 residues. In nucleotides, the CDR3 is TGTGCCAGCAGTATGGGGGGGGGCAATTCACCCCTCCACTTT. The encoded protein is CASSMGGGNSPLHF.

V is TRBV7-9 and J is TRBJ1-4; TRBD1 might be the D (6 bases). The germline V gene has CDR1 SEHNR and CDR2 FQNEAQ (reference sequence). V lost 5 bases and J 8 bases, leaving 18 bases between the germline ends. The CDR3 consists of 15 residues. CDR3 amino acids: CASSTTGQRGEKLFF. Written as DNA, the CDR3 is TGTGCCAGCAGCACTACGGGACAAAGAGGGGAAAAACTGTTTTTT.

The V and J genes are TRBV10-2 and TRBJ2-2; D possibly matches TRBD1 or TRBD2 (5 bases each). Trimming took off 2 bases at V and 1 base at J, with 11 bases between the two ends. Germline CDR1 is WSHSY and CDR2 is SAAADI. The CDR3 covers 16 residues. The CDR3 here is CASSEIGTENTGELFF. Here the CDR3 DNA reads TGCGCCAGCAGTGAGATAGGGACGGAGAACACCGGGGAGCTGTTTTTT.

This clonotype was seen at least ten times. The chain uses TRBV5-1 and TRBJ1-1, with TRBD1 as a possible D gene (5 bases). This CDR3 is 15 amino acids long. CDR1 SGHRS and CDR2 YFSETQ come from the germline V gene. V was trimmed by 2 bases and J by 3 bases, leaving 14 bases between them. CDR3 loop: CASSFGVGLDTEAFF. CDR3 DNA sequence: TGCGCCAGCAGCTTTGGGGTGGGGCTCGACACTGAAGCTTTCTTT.

V usage is TRBV10-2 and J usage is TRBJ1-5; perhaps TRBD1 as D (5 bases). The V and J ends lost 9 bases and 3 bases respectively, with 12 bases between them. Germline V gene lookup returns CDR1 WSHSY and CDR2 SAAADI. The CDR3 totals 13 residues. Here the CDR3 DNA reads TGCGCCAGTGGGGCGGTAGCCAATCAGCCCCAGCATTTT. This gives the protein CASGAVANQPQHF.

This clonotype occurred a few times. This chain links TRBV12-5 with TRBJ1-5; perhaps TRBD1 as D (5 bases). This CDR3 is 16 amino acids long. Germline CDR1 LGHNT, CDR2 FRNRAP. The V gene lost 5 bases and the J gene lost 2 bases, with 16 bases spanning the gap. The CDR3 here is CASGQTGLIGNQPQHF. In DNA form, the CDR3 reads TGTGCTAGTGGTCAAACAGGCCTTATAGGCAATCAGCCCCAGCATTTT. Drawing the rest from reference TRBV12-5 and TRBJ1-5, the complete variable domain is DARVTQTPRHKVTEMGQEVTMRCQPILGHNTVFWYRQTMMQGLELLAYFRNRAPLDDSGMPKDRFSAEMPDATLATLKIQPSEPRDSAVYFCASGQTGLIGNQPQHFGDGTRLSIL.